What follows are 14 T cell receptor beta chains derived from one specimen sequenced in a study of CD8 T cells in Susac syndrome. Reverse transcription of 0.5 to 1 ug RNA was performed with random hexamers. TCRdb independently ran MiXCR on the immunoSEQ multiplex PCR reads; one entry per CDR3 protein. The data contain 300,000 to 350,000 distinct CDR3 sequences, roughly 94% of them seen just once; the ten biggest clones take up over 0.05%. The sample was CD4+ T cells from PBMCs. All receptors come from a human donor with multiple sclerosis.

This rearrangement joins TRBV19 to TRBJ2-5; the match to TRBD2 covers 11 bases. In germline, CDR1 is LNHDA, CDR2 SQIVND (reference sequence). The V segment lost 3 bases and the J segment 0 bases; nucleotides outside the gene matches: 3. The CDR3 runs 16 residues. The CDR3 is CASSISSGRYQETQYF. The CDR3 region has the DNA TGTGCCAGTAGTATTTCTAGCGGGAGGTACCAAGAGACCCAGTACTTC. The entire variable domain, with the rest obtained from reference TRBV19 and TRBJ2-5, is as follows: DGGITQSPKYLFRKEGQNVTLSCEQNLNHDAMYWYRQDPGQGLRLIYYSQIVNDFQKGDIAEGYSVSREKKESFPLTVTSAQKNPTAFYLCASSISSGRYQETQYFGPGTRLLVL.

This clonotype was detected only once. V usage is TRBV12-3 or TRBV12-4 and J usage is TRBJ2-1, with D unclear. This CDR3 has 14 residues. Trimming took 1 base from V and 4 from J, leaving 8 bases between them. The CDR3, as DNA: TGTGCCAGCAGTTTAGTTGTTGGTTACAATGAGCAGTTCTTC. It translates to CASSLVVGYNEQFF.

This clonotype showed up just once. This chain links TRBV20-1 with TRBJ2-3; 8 bases line up with TRBD2. Germline assignment: CDR1 DFQATT and CDR2 SNEGSKA (reference sequence). V lost 0 bases to trimming and J lost 3 bases; unmatched junction nucleotides: 5. The CDR3 extends over 15 amino acids. Here the CDR3 reads CSARDPGTRTDTQYF. The DNA of the CDR3 is TGCAGTGCTAGAGATCCTGGGACTAGGACAGATACGCAGTATTTT.

The chain joins TRBV2 to TRBJ2-7, with D unclear. Germline V gene data show CDR1 as SNHLY and CDR2 as FYNNEI. Trimming removed 1 base at V and 3 bases at J, with 1 base between. This CDR3 spans 11 amino acids. CDR3: CASSEVYEQYF. For the CDR3, the DNA is TGTGCCAGCAGTGAAGTCTACGAGCAGTACTTC.

V gene TRBV23-1 combines with J gene TRBJ2-4; D might be TRBD1 or TRBD2, each matching 5 bases. TRBV23-1 is annotated as an ORF whose role is uncertain. Trimming left V 9 bases short and J 2 bases short, with 20 bases between. This CDR3 comprises 16 residues. CDR3 region: CARLDGARSTKNIQYF. The CDR3 DNA reads TGCGCCAGGCTCGACGGGGCCCGAAGTACCAAAAACATTCAGTACTTC.

The chain combines TRBV5-6 with TRBJ1-3; D might be TRBD1 (6 bases). The V end lost 3 bases, the J end lost 1 base, and 11 bases lay between the germline ends. The germline CDR1 and CDR2 sequences are SGHDT and YYEEEE. The CDR3 runs to 15 residues. The CDR3 coding sequence is TGTGCCAGCAGCTGGGATACAGGGTCTGGAAACACCATATATTTT. It yields the protein CASSWDTGSGNTIYF.

The chain links TRBV15 to TRBJ2-5; D is ambiguous. There are 13 residues in the CDR3. Germline V CDR1 and CDR2: LNHNV, YYDKDF (reference sequence). Trimming cost V 0 bases and J 4 bases, with 6 bases left between them. Here the CDR3 DNA reads TGTGCCACCAGCAGAGACCAAGCAGAGACCCAGTACTTC. Protein sequence: CATSRDQAETQYF.

The V and J genes are TRBV25-1 and TRBJ2-3; D might be TRBD2 (6 bases). This CDR3 has 15 amino acids. The V and J ends lost 1 base and 1 base respectively, with 9 bases between them. CDR1 and CDR2 (germline): MGHDK, SYGVNS. The CDR3 nucleotides read TGTGCCAGCAGTGAATTTGGCGGGGGCACAGATACGCAGTATTTT. It is translated as CASSEFGGGTDTQYF.

The CDR3 loop reads CASSGSTGPYNEQFF. In DNA form, the CDR3 reads TGCGCCAGCAGTGGTTCAACAGGCCCCTACAATGAGCAGTTCTTC. V is TRBV10-2 and J is TRBJ2-1; tentative D call: TRBD1 (5 bases). Per the germline V gene, CDR1 is WSHSY and CDR2 is SAAADI. V was trimmed by 4 bases and J by 2 bases, leaving 12 bases between them. The CDR3 extends over 15 amino acids.

CDR3 residues: CASKTAGGSTDTQYF. The CDR3 bases are TGCGCCAGCAAGACCGCGGGTGGGAGCACAGATACGCAGTATTTT. The rearrangement uses TRBV5-1 and TRBJ2-3; D may be TRBD2 (5 bases). CDR1 and CDR2 (germline): SGHRS, YFSETQ. Trimming cost V 6 bases and J 0 bases, with 14 bases left between them. The CDR3 has 15 residues. Combining the CDR3 with reference TRBV5-1 and TRBJ2-3 gives the whole variable domain KAGVTQTPRYLIKTRGQQVTLSCSPISGHRSVSWYQQTPGQGLQFLFEYFSETQRNKGNFPGRFSGRQFSNSRSEMNVSTLELGDSALYLCASKTAGGSTDTQYFGPGTRLTVL.

This chain connects TRBV19 to TRBJ2-5; 8 nucleotides line up with TRBD1. The CDR3 sequence is 15 residues long. Germline loops: CDR1 LNHDA, CDR2 SQIVND (reference sequence). V shed 5 bases and J 5 bases; nucleotides not matched to a gene: 10. CDR3 bases: TGTGCCAGTAGTCAGGACAGGGCACCACAGGAGACCCAGTACTTC. Its protein is CASSQDRAPQETQYF. The full variable domain, completed using reference TRBV19 and TRBJ2-5, is DGGITQSPKYLFRKEGQNVTLSCEQNLNHDAMYWYRQDPGQGLRLIYYSQIVNDFQKGDIAEGYSVSREKKESFPLTVTSAQKNPTAFYLCASSQDRAPQETQYFGPGTRLLVL.

V and J are TRBV29-1 and TRBJ1-2, with 9 bases that match TRBD1. Unmatched junction bases numbered 13, after V lost 4 bases and J lost 7 bases. The CDR3 sequence is 15 residues long. From germline, CDR1 is SQVTM and CDR2 ANQGSEA. The CDR3 DNA is TGCAGCGTTGGACGGGGGACAGGGACTTTATTTGGCTACACCTTC. Amino acids: CSVGRGTGTLFGYTF.

This chain connects TRBV30 to TRBJ2-5, with D hard to call. The CDR3 is made up of 11 amino acids. Trimming took off 2 bases at V and 5 bases at J, with 6 bases between the two ends. Germline V lookup: CDR1 GTSNPN, CDR2 SVGIG (reference sequence). The CDR3 sequence is CAWSPGETQYF. CDR3 in DNA: TGTGCCTGGAGTCCTGGGGAGACCCAGTACTTC.

The chain carries TRBV20-1 and TRBJ1-1; D is undetermined. The CDR3 length is 14 residues. V was trimmed by 6 bases and J by 7 bases, leaving 21 bases between them. The germline gives CDR1 DFQATT, CDR2 SNEGSKA (reference sequence). CDR3 DNA sequence: TGCAGTGCCCCTGGTTTAAGGACTCGCCTTGAAGCTTTCTTT. Translation gives CSAPGLRTRLEAFF.